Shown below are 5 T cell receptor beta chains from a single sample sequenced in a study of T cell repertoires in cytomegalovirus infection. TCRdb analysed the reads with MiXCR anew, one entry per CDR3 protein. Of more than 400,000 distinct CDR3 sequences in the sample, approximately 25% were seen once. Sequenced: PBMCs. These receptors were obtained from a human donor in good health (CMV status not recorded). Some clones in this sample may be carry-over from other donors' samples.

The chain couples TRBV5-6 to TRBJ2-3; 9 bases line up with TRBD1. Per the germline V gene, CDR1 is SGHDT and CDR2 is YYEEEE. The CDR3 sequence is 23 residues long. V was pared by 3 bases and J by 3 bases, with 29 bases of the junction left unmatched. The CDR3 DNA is TGTGCCAGCAGCTGGTGGGGACTACGGGACAGGGAGAAATCCTTACCAGCAACAGATACGCAGTATTTT. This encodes CASSWWGLRDREKSLPATDTQYF.

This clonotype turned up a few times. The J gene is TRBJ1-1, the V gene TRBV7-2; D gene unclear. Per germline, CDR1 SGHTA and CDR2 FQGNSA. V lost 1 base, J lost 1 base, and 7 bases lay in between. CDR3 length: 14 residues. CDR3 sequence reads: CASSLDEGNTEAFF. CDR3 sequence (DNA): TGTGCCAGCAGCTTAGACGAGGGGAACACTGAAGCTTTCTTT. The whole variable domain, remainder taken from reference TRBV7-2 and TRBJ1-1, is GAGVSQSPSNKVTEKGKDVELRCDPISGHTALYWYRQSLGQGLEFLIYFQGNSAPDKSGLPSDRFSAERTGGSVSTLTIQRTQQEDSAVYLCASSLDEGNTEAFFGQGTRLTVV.

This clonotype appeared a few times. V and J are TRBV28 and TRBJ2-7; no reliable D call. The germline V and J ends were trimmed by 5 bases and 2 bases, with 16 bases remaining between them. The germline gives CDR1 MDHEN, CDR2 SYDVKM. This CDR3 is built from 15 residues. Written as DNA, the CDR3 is TGTGCCAGCAGTCCGCGACCGGGCCTTACCTACGAGCAGTACTTC. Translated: CASSPRPGLTYEQYF.

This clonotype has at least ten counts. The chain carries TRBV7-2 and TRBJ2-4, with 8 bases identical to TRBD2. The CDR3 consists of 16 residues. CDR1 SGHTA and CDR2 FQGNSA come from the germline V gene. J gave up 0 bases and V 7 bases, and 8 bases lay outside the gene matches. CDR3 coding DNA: TGTGCCAGCACCTCTCGGGGGGGACTAGCCAAAAACATTCAGTACTTC. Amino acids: CASTSRGGLAKNIQYF.

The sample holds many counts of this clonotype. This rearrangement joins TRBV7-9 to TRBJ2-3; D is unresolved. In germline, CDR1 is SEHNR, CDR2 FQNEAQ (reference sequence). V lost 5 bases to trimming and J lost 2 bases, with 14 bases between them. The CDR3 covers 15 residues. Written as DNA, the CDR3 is TGTGCCAGCAGCGAAAAGAGCGCCGTCACAGATACGCAGTATTTT. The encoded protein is CASSEKSAVTDTQYF.